This passage covers 11 T cell receptor beta chains from one sample sequenced in a study of immune evolution from preneoplasia to lung adenocarcinoma. Method: immunoSEQ multiplex PCR; TCRdb's copy keeps in-frame clones and lacks some. The sample has 8,800 or so clones, over 75% seen once. Input material: FFPE adjacent normal lung tissue. The receptors originated from a person aged 70 to 85 with lung adenocarcinoma.

The genes are TRBV5-4 and TRBJ1-6, with D tentatively TRBD1 (6 bases). The CDR3 is 14 amino acids. CDR1 is SGHNT and CDR2 is YYREEE in the germline V gene (reference sequence). V shed 0 bases and J shed 6 bases, with 7 bases lying between them. CDR3 coding DNA: TGTGCCAGCAGCTTGGGGACAGCTAATTCACCCCTCCACTTT. Protein sequence: CASSLGTANSPLHF.

This clone showed up just a few times. The chain combines TRBV19 with TRBJ1-4; no reliable D call. CDR3 size: 15 residues. V was shortened by 5 bases and J by 4 bases, with 14 bases between the two germline ends. Per the germline V gene, CDR1 is LNHDA and CDR2 is SQIVND (reference sequence). CDR3 in DNA: TGTGCCAGTAGTCTCCGGACGGATTATAATGAAAAACTGTTTTTT. This encodes CASSLRTDYNEKLFF. Variable domain in full (rest from reference TRBV19 and TRBJ1-4): DGGITQSPKYLFRKEGQNVTLSCEQNLNHDAMYWYRQDPGQGLRLIYYSQIVNDFQKGDIAEGYSVSREKKESFPLTVTSAQKNPTAFYLCASSLRTDYNEKLFFGSGTQLSVL.

The chain links TRBV19 to TRBJ2-7; D ambiguous. V lost 3 bases and J 1 base, leaving 7 bases between the germline ends. This CDR3 has 13 residues. Per the germline V gene, CDR1 is LNHDA and CDR2 is SQIVND (reference sequence). The CDR3 sequence is CASSITTSYEQYF. The CDR3 bases are TGTGCCAGTAGTATCACTACTTCCTACGAGCAGTACTTC.

This rearrangement joins TRBV4-1 to TRBJ1-6; no firm D call. With 6 bases removed from V and 6 bases from J, the gap between germline ends came to 9 bases. The CDR3 is made up of 13 amino acids. Germline CDR1 is MGHRA and CDR2 is YSYEKL. The DNA of the CDR3 is TGCGCCAGCAGGCGGGAGCCTAATTCACCCCTCCACTTT. It is translated as CASRREPNSPLHF.

The chain combines TRBV19 with TRBJ2-6; D ambiguous. Trimming shortened V by 3 bases and J by 0 bases, and 12 bases separated the two germline ends. This CDR3 region has 17 residues. The V gene's germline CDR1 is LNHDA and CDR2 SQIVND (reference sequence). Here the CDR3 reads CASSMIPWTSGANVLTF. DNA for the CDR3: TGTGCCAGTAGTATGATCCCCTGGACCTCTGGGGCCAACGTCCTGACTTTC.

V is TRBV11-2 and J is TRBJ2-5, with a tentative D call TRBD1 (5 bases). CDR1 SGHAT and CDR2 FQNNGV come from the germline V gene. This CDR3 spans 18 amino acids. V lost 5 bases, J lost 4 bases, and 26 bases lay in between. DNA of the CDR3: TGTGCCAGCAGCAAACACCCGCCGCGGCTAGGGGTTGGAGAGACCCAGTACTTC. Translating gives CASSKHPPRLGVGETQYF.

The chain combines TRBV11-3 with TRBJ2-7; 8 positions match TRBD1. This CDR3 has 15 amino acids. Germline V lookup: CDR1 SGHNT, CDR2 YENEEA. Trimming at V came to 5 bases and at J to 5 bases, leaving 11 bases not matched to a gene. The CDR3 bases are TGTGCCAGCAGCCAGCCACGGACAGGGTTGAACGAGCAGTACTTC. Its translation: CASSQPRTGLNEQYF.

This clone has only a few counts. V is TRBV6-5 and J is TRBJ2-7, with 10 bases that match TRBD1. The CDR3 is 14 amino acids. J was trimmed by 6 bases and V by 10 bases; bases with no gene match: 12. Germline values: CDR1 MNHEY, CDR2 SVGAGI. CDR3 in amino acids: CATQDARTGGEQYF. As DNA, the CDR3 is TGTGCCACCCAGGACGCGAGGACAGGGGGCGAGCAGTACTTC.

The rearrangement uses TRBV5-1 and TRBJ2-1; 13 positions match TRBD2. The germline V gene has CDR1 SGHRS and CDR2 YFSETQ. This CDR3 is built from 19 residues. The trim removed 1 base at V and 5 bases at J, leaving 12 bases unmatched. The CDR3 bases are TGCGCCAGCAGCTTGAGGACTAGCGGGGGCCATGATCCAAACAATGAGCAGTTCTTC. It codes for CASSLRTSGGHDPNNEQFF.

This rearrangement joins TRBV6-5 to TRBJ1-2; D may be TRBD1 (5 bases). Germline CDR1 is MNHEY and CDR2 is SVGAGI. This CDR3 comprises 14 residues. V lost 2 bases to trimming and J lost 6 bases, with 13 bases between them. The CDR3 region is CASSYLTRGDGYTF. The CDR3 nucleotides are TGTGCCAGCAGTTACCTTACTAGGGGTGATGGCTACACCTTC.

This rearrangement joins TRBV10-3 to TRBJ2-7, with 8 nucleotides matching TRBD1. Germline V CDR1 and CDR2: ENHRY, SYGVKD. The CDR3 runs to 13 residues. The ends lost 6 bases at V and 5 bases at J; junction bases unmatched: 6. Here the CDR3 DNA reads TGTGCCATCAGGACAGGGGTAAGCCACGAGCAGTACTTC. Amino acid sequence: CAIRTGVSHEQYF.